This T cell receptor beta chain emerged from a study of early T cells in non-severe SARS-CoV-2 infection. V dropped 6 bases and J dropped 1 base, with 3 bases sitting between them. This CDR3 contains 11 residues. The germline CDR1 and CDR2 sequences are MNHEY and SMNVEV (reference sequence). This clonotype showed up many times. In TCRdb, the 5' RACE reads were re-called with MiXCR into one record per CDR3 protein. The sample has around 67,000 distinct CDR3 sequences; 9.5% to 15% are singletons. The sequence derives from an adult who was a healthcare worker with PCR-confirmed SARS-CoV-2 infection or an uninfected control (not recorded which). Sequenced: whole blood. This rearrangement joins TRBV27 to TRBJ1-1; D remains unclear. The CDR3 spells CASRRNTEAFF. The DNA for the CDR3 is TGTGCCAGCAGACGGAACACTGAAGCTTTCTTT.